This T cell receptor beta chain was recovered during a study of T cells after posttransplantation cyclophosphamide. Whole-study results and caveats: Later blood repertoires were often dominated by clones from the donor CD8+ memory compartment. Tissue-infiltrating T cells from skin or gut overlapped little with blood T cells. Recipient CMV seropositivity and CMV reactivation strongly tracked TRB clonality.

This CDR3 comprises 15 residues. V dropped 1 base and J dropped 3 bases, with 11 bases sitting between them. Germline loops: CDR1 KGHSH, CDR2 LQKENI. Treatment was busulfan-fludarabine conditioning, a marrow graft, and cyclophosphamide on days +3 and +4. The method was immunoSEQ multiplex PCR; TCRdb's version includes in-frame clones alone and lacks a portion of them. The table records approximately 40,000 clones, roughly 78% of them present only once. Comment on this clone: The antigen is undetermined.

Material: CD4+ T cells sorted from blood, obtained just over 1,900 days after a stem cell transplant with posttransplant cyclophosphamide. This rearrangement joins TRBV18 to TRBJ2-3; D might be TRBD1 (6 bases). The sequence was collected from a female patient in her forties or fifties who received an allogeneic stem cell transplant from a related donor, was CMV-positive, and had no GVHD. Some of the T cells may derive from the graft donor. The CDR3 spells CASSPQQGSTDTQYF. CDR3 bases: TGTGCCAGCTCACCACAACAGGGCTCTACAGATACGCAGTATTTT.